This T cell receptor beta chain was identified during a study of T cell responses to AZD1222 COVID-19 vaccine (dated by TCRdb to about 2021). Regarding the study in general: Because spike-specific TCR depth and breadth did not differ between the two schedules, AZD1222 recipients who got a second dose at roughly 4 weeks were pooled with those who got a second dose at roughly 12 weeks. Trial participants were enrolled into age subgroups of 18-55, 56-69 and 70-plus years, which contained about 150, 28 and 57 TCR-sequenced participants, respectively. A total of 230 to 250 trial participants underwent TCR sequencing, of whom 200 to 220 received two doses of AZD1222 and 26 received two doses of the MenACWY control vaccine. What the work shows at the level of the full study, not this receptor alone: Conclusions about previously exposed vaccinees were limited because only a handful of AZD1222 recipients were SARS-CoV-2 seropositive at baseline. Participants were mostly white British and included more females than males, and it was suggested by the authors that clonal diversity may have been underestimated. The whole spike protein was spanned by vaccine-associated CD4 TCRs, and dominant responses were seen in regions 160-218 and 743-854. Because no day 14 peak-response samples were available, repertoires were characterized only after the peak T cell response. In the small 56-69-year group, the increase in depth fell short of significance, most likely because of low power. Reportedly, almost half of the unique spike-specific TCRs recognized epitopes lying outside the regions that are mutated in the B.1.351 and B.1.1.7 variants. After two AZD1222 doses, both the breadth and the depth of spike-specific TCRs were significantly higher than at day 0 and than in MenACWY recipients.

Notes on this clone: Its cognate antigen has yet to be identified. No much larger clone exists at a distance of one base, and base qualities are not known.

The CDR3 regions of human TCRbeta chains were analyzed by immunosequencing. Under the source paper's analysis protocol: Repertoire TCRs were matched against a reference library of SARS-CoV-2-specific TCRs generated with the MIRA antigen-specificity platform. Breadth was defined as the fraction of unique TCRs that were SARS-CoV-2-associated, and depth was defined as the fraction of total T cells that were SARS-CoV-2-associated. Using the MIRA data, each spike-specific TCR was mapped to the spike region that the TCR reacts to and placed in a CD4 or CD8 class. Log10-transformed breadth and depth values were compared by one-way ANOVA with Sidak's multiple comparisons tests. TCRdb provides this immuneACCESS table in a form limited to in-frame rearrangements. Some clones are lacking; in checked studies, under half of them reflect an unresolved V gene, and why the rest are absent is not known. V, J and clone size were drawn from that table, and D and trimming were deduced from the DNA. Here the sample has tens of thousands of clones; around 80% occur a single time. The ten largest make up around 7% of the sample.

The CDR3 contains 13 residues, cysteine and phenylalanine counted. The entry retains the CDR3 DNA only, 39 bases that are in frame from base 1. Based on the germline V gene, the CDR1 and CDR2 sequences are MNHEY and SVGAGI. Trimming costs V 7 bases and J 4 bases, and their ends lie 13 bases apart. The sample's time point label, decoded: baseline before first vaccination. The vaccinee samples were drawn from two UK trials, COV001 and COV002, one of which was a single-blind randomized controlled phase 2/3 trial testing AZD1222 (ChAdOx1 nCoV-19) in healthy adults. Trial participant PBMC samples were collected at day 0 and day 28 after the second dose for TCRbeta chain sequencing.

This chain joins TRBV6-5 to TRBJ1-1; the D segment cannot be called with confidence. The source is an adult in good health. Source: peripheral blood, taken on day 0 of AZD1222 vaccination. The CDR3 protein: CASNAAAGTEAFF. The DNA is TGTGCCAGCAACGCAGCAGCAGGCACTGAAGCTTTCTTT.